This T cell receptor beta chain was identified in a study of multiple sclerosis patients with progressive multifocal leukoencephalopathy. Time point indicated: approximately 12 months of natalizumab therapy. All PML patients were female, and all patients had earlier interferon beta. Sequenced by immunoSEQ multiplex PCR; TCRdb stores in-frame clones only, minus some. The repertoire holds roughly 29,000 clones, with around 87% as singletons. The sequencing used PBMCs, collected from a patient treated with natalizumab. This receptor was taken from a human donor with multiple sclerosis.

The CDR3 region is CASSSTTGEKLFF. Here the CDR3 DNA reads TGTGCCAGCAGCTCGACGACGGGGGAAAAACTGTTTTTT. V is TRBV11-2 and J is TRBJ1-4; D ambiguous. Germline V CDR1 and CDR2: SGHAT, FQNNGV. CDR3 length equals 13 residues. The V end lost 4 bases, the J end lost 8 bases, and 11 bases lay between the germline ends.